This entry concerns a single TCR beta chain. The clone's antigen remains unknown. The read is 3 residues too short to cover the CDR3 end, so that end is filled in from the germline J gene. The germline V gene encodes CDR1 SNHLY and CDR2 FYNNEI. At the junction V is shortened by 2 bases and J by 5 bases, with 12 bases in between. The CDR3 has 14 amino acids, counting the end cysteine and phenylalanine. Sequencing covers 33 bases of the CDR3, shown here with the frame starting at base 1. The data stem from a study of T cells in women clearing cervical HPV infection (dated 2018 in TCRdb). With respect to the entire study: The cases were 25 women with histologically confirmed HPV16-related CIN3 or worse, and 2 of those women had invasive cancers. Quality controls consisted of five blinded duplicates per group, for a total of some 60 samples made up of about 50 participants and about ten replicates. Blood from cases was collected at the visit where the lesion was first found, while blood from controls was collected once the infection could no longer be detected. Among cases, blood sampling occurred a median of roughly 160 days after lesion detection, with an interquartile range of roughly 85 to 210 days. Since HLA typing was available for only a few women, HLA type could not be ruled out as a confounder. In the parent cohort, around 9,900 women aged 18 or older were enrolled in Guanacaste, Costa Rica, during about 1992 to 1994 and then followed for approximately 7 years. This exploratory proof-of-principle case-control study, nested within the Guanacaste HPV Natural History Study in Costa Rica, compared TCR repertoires among women with different cervical HPV16 outcomes. Cases had a median age of approximately 32 years compared with 38 for controls, and baseline characteristics showed no significant differences between the groups. The roughly 25 controls were women who cleared a single incident HPV16 infection within 12 months without developing precancer or cancer. Cases were matched to controls by age within five years and by the year the sample was collected.

Every participant had a single incident cervical HPV16 infection, and prevalent HPV16 infections were excluded. Cervical HPV DNA was detected by MY09/MY11 PCR, and genotyping was performed by dot-blot hybridization. About 15 mL of heparinized blood were centrifuged, and the buffy coat was split into aliquots, frozen at -30 degrees C, and then kept at -80 degrees C. Genomic DNA was extracted from buffy coat specimens using QIAGEN kits. Using the immunoSEQ assay, multiplex PCR amplified TCR beta CDR3 regions from an average of roughly 1,200 ng of genomic DNA per sample. The assay corrected primer bias using a complete synthetic TCR repertoire to establish an amplification baseline. The amplicons were sequenced using the Illumina platform. The original methods were these. Sequences were error-corrected by clustering with frequency ratios and a modified nearest-neighbor algorithm, then analyzed in the immunoSEQ Analyzer with IMGT gene definitions. TCR richness and evenness were averaged over 20 rarefaction repeats at each rarefaction depth, excluding samples with fewer sequences than the depth. Wilcoxon rank sum tests with FDR correction were used to compare V, D and J gene relative abundances between the groups. Blinded duplicates gave an intraclass correlation of around 96% for TCR richness and an average of around 76% across around 66 gene segments. As stored in TCRdb, this immuneACCESS dataset retains in-frame rearrangements with V and J assigned. A fraction of the clones does not appear; measured against another copy, unresolved V genes explain less than half of the discrepancy, and the remainder lacks a known reason. V, J and clone size derive from that table, while D and trimming were established from the DNA sequence. This sample's table contains around 23,000 clones. The top ten constitute more than 9% of the sample.

General conclusions and limits of the study: Cases had lower TRBV6-7 relative abundance than controls (0.11% versus 0.16%; Bonferroni P = 0.0008). Random forest classifiers that combined richness and V gene abundances separated cases from controls with an estimated AUC of roughly 0.83. The cross-sectional design could not show whether the associations came before the infection or were a result of it, and neither effector/memory subsets nor HPV-specific T cells were isolated. Because T-cell numbers per sample were unknown, differences in richness could reflect varying T-cell content rather than repertoire biology. Significantly higher TCR repertoire richness was observed in CIN3+ cases than in controls across sequencing depths, whereas no difference in evenness was found.

The clonotype originates from a woman between 18 and 75 years old with a cervical HPV16 infection that either progressed to CIN3+ or cleared (not recorded which). Sequences were obtained from blood buffy coat. This chain joins TRBV2 to TRBJ2-5; a tentative D call is TRBD1 (5 bases match). The CDR3 bases that were read are TGTGCCAGCAGTGAAATCTCGCCAGGGGAGACC. This is translated as CASSEISPGET. The full CDR3 reads CASSEISPGETQYF.